This entry lists 21 T cell receptor beta chains sequenced from one sample in a study of cytomegalovirus exposure and HLA in healthy donors. The study ran its PCR with 60 Vbeta and 13 Jbeta primers. The repertoire was sequenced with immunoSEQ multiplex PCR; TCRdb's copy has only in-frame clones and lacks some. The profile shows over 30,000 clones, about 79% of them singletons. Sequenced material: PBMCs. The source of these receptors is a woman between 18 and 29 years old in good health and CMV-seronegative.

The chain uses TRBV5-1 and TRBJ2-3; 11 bases align to TRBD2. Losses at the gene ends were 4 bases for V and 0 bases for J; bases not matched to a gene: 7. The CDR3 runs to 17 residues. CDR1 is SGHRS, CDR2 YFSETQ, per germline. DNA for the CDR3: TGCGCCAGCAGCCTTTGGACTAGCGGGTCTAGCACAGATACGCAGTATTTT. Residues: CASSLWTSGSSTDTQYF.

This chain connects TRBV12-5 to TRBJ1-5; no reliable D call. Germline V gene data show CDR1 as LGHNT and CDR2 as FRNRAP. The CDR3 spans 12 residues. V was shortened by 8 bases and J by 2 bases, with 7 bases between the two germline ends. This CDR3 reads CASRQGNQPQHF. CDR3 nucleotide sequence: TGTGCTAGTCGTCAGGGCAATCAGCCCCAGCATTTT.

This chain links TRBV28 with TRBJ1-6, with a tentative D call TRBD1 (5 bases). The CDR3 is 15 amino acids. Trimming took off 5 bases at V and 1 base at J, with 9 bases between the two ends. CDR1 and CDR2 (germline): MDHEN, SYDVKM. The CDR3 loop is CASSTQESYNSPLHF. The CDR3 coding sequence is TGTGCCAGCAGTACACAGGAATCCTATAATTCACCCCTCCACTTT.

This CDR3 is CASSSYTSARGTDTQYF. The CDR3 DNA reads as TGTGCCAGCAGCTCCTACACTAGCGCCCGAGGCACAGATACGCAGTATTTT. The rearrangement links TRBV7-2 to TRBJ2-3; 7 bases agree with TRBD2. The length of the CDR3 is 17 residues. J lost 1 base, V lost 4 bases, and 11 bases had no gene match. Per the germline V gene, CDR1 is SGHTA and CDR2 is FQGNSA. The full variable domain, with the rest looked up from reference TRBV7-2 and TRBJ2-3, is GAGVSQSPSNKVTEKGKDVELRCDPISGHTALYWYRQSLGQGLEFLIYFQGNSAPDKSGLPSDRFSAERTGGSVSTLTIQRTQQEDSAVYLCASSSYTSARGTDTQYFGPGTRLTVL.

V and J are TRBV6-6 and TRBJ1-2, with TRBD1 matching over 7 bases. V lost 1 base, J lost 6 bases, and 5 bases stayed unmatched. The germline V gene has CDR1 MNHNY and CDR2 SVGAGI (reference sequence). The length of the CDR3 is 14 residues. The CDR3 loop is CASSYYNDRDGYTF. The CDR3 nucleotides read TGTGCCAGCAGTTACTATAACGACAGGGATGGCTACACCTTC.

The chain links TRBV7-2 to TRBJ2-5, with TRBD2 identical over 7 bases. CDR1 and CDR2 (germline): SGHTA, FQGNSA. Trimming cost V 1 base and J 4 bases; bases outside gene matches: 6. This CDR3 spans 15 amino acids. CDR3 sequence reads: CASSLERGRPETQYF. The CDR3 nucleotides read TGTGCCAGCAGCTTAGAGCGGGGAAGGCCAGAGACCCAGTACTTC.

The CDR3 here is CASSYSGTMGEKLFF. The CDR3 DNA sequence: TGTGCCAGCAGTTACTCCGGGACAATGGGTGAAAAACTGTTTTTT. This sequence joins TRBV6-5 and TRBJ1-4; maybe TRBD1 (6 bases). The CDR3 spans 15 residues. Trimming stripped 0 bases from V and 7 bases from J, with 12 bases between. Germline V gives CDR1 MNHEY, CDR2 SVGAGI.

The J gene is TRBJ1-1, the V gene TRBV7-3, with 12 bases aligning to TRBD1. The length of the CDR3 is 15 residues. The ends lost 5 bases at V and 3 bases at J; junction bases unmatched: 4. The germline gives CDR1 SGHTA, CDR2 FQGTGA. CDR3 coding DNA: TGTGCCAGCAGCCCCGGGACAGGGGGCGACACTGAAGCTTTCTTT. Amino acids: CASSPGTGGDTEAFF.

The V gene is TRBV6-1, the J gene TRBJ2-5; no clear D. V was shortened by 4 bases and J by 2 bases, with 11 bases between the two germline ends. The CDR3 spans 14 residues. Germline-derived CDR1 and CDR2 are MNHNS and SASEGT. CDR3 sequence reads: CASSGGPGQETQYF. The CDR3 DNA follows: TGTGCCAGCAGTGGCGGCCCCGGGCAAGAGACCCAGTACTTC.

The CDR3 region has the DNA TGTGCCAGCAGCTTAGGACAGGGTCACACAGATACGCAGTATTTT. Its translation: CASSLGQGHTDTQYF. The gene calls are TRBV7-9 and TRBJ2-3; 7 nucleotides line up with TRBD1. V shed 1 base, J shed 2 bases, and the junction held 3 bases outside the gene matches. The CDR3 runs 15 residues. The germline V gene encodes CDR1 SEHNR and CDR2 FQNEAQ (reference sequence).

The chain is built from TRBV6-1 and TRBJ1-6, with TRBD1 matching over 9 bases. Germline V gene data show CDR1 as MNHNS and CDR2 as SASEGT. Germline trimming cut 8 bases from V and 7 bases from J; bases unmatched to any gene: 6. The CDR3 loop spans 14 amino acids. The CDR3 loop reads CASAPGQGNSPLHF. The CDR3 coding sequence is TGTGCCAGCGCACCGGGACAGGGCAATTCACCCCTCCACTTT.

The chain employs TRBV7-3 and TRBJ2-5; TRBD2 is a possible D gene (6 bases). Per the germline V gene, CDR1 is SGHTA and CDR2 is FQGTGA. Trimming took 5 bases from V and 4 from J, leaving 23 bases between them. This CDR3 is 17 amino acids long. DNA for the CDR3: TGTGCCAGCAGCGCAGGGACTCCGGGAGTTGTAGGAGAGACCCAGTACTTC. It yields the protein CASSAGTPGVVGETQYF.

This rearrangement joins TRBV5-6 to TRBJ1-2; D may be TRBD1 (6 bases). CDR3 length: 14 amino acids. Germline CDR1 SGHDT, CDR2 YYEEEE. V lost 2 bases to trimming and J lost 7 bases, with 15 bases between them. The CDR3 reads CASSFLDRLIGYTF. The CDR3 DNA reads as TGTGCCAGCAGCTTCCTGGACAGACTTATTGGCTACACCTTC.

The CDR3 here is CASNQGLAGADTQYF. The DNA of the CDR3 is TGTGCCAGCAACCAGGGACTAGCGGGGGCAGATACGCAGTATTTT. J is TRBJ2-3 and V is TRBV5-4, with TRBD2 matching 14 bases. Germline V gives CDR1 SGHNT, CDR2 YYREEE (reference sequence). This CDR3 has 15 amino acids. The V gene end was trimmed by 6 bases and the J gene end by 4 bases; junction bases not matched to a gene: 4. Variable domain in full (rest from reference TRBV5-4 and TRBJ2-3): ETGVTQSPTHLIKTRGQQVTLRCSSQSGHNTVSWYQQALGQGPQFIFQYYREEENGRGNFPPRFSGLQFPNYSSELNVNALELDDSALYLCASNQGLAGADTQYFGPGTRLTVL.

V and J are TRBV10-2 and TRBJ2-7, with 8 bases lining up with TRBD2. The CDR3 loop spans 13 amino acids. V lost 3 bases to trimming and J lost 6 bases; unmatched junction nucleotides: 4. Germline V CDR1 and CDR2: WSHSY, SAAADI. This CDR3 is CASSDGLAGEQYF. The CDR3, as DNA: TGCGCCAGCAGTGATGGACTAGCCGGCGAGCAGTACTTC.

The J gene is TRBJ1-2, the V gene TRBV6-6; unclear D gene. Trimming stripped 7 bases from V and 2 bases from J, with 14 bases between. Germline assignment: CDR1 MNHNY and CDR2 SVGAGI (reference sequence). The CDR3 consists of 14 residues. CDR3 in amino acids: CASILAAQNYGYTF. The CDR3 DNA is TGTGCCAGCATCCTCGCAGCACAGAACTATGGCTACACCTTC.

This chain links TRBV10-3 with TRBJ1-1, with a weak D call TRBD1 (6 bases). Germline V gene sequence: CDR1 ENHRY, CDR2 SYGVKD. Trimming cost V 0 bases and J 4 bases, with 12 bases left between them. CDR3 length: 15 residues. In DNA, the CDR3 is TGTGCCATCAGTGAGTCGGGAGGGGGAGGCACTGAAGCTTTCTTT. Translated: CAISESGGGGTEAFF.

The CDR3 DNA is TGTGCCAGCAGCTTAGTCGAGGGGAACACTGAAGCTTTCTTT. Protein: CASSLVEGNTEAFF. The rearrangement joins TRBV11-2 to TRBJ1-1; D gene ambiguous. The length of the CDR3 is 14 residues. The V and J ends lost 1 base and 1 base respectively, with 7 bases between them. The germline V gene has CDR1 SGHAT and CDR2 FQNNGV.

The chain links TRBV30 to TRBJ1-4, with 9 bases fitting TRBD1. This CDR3 is 15 amino acids long. The trim removed 4 bases at V and 6 bases at J, leaving 9 bases unmatched. CDR1 and CDR2 from the germline V gene are GTSNPN and SVGIG (reference sequence). CDR3 protein: CAWTKTGGGHEKLFF. The CDR3 nucleotides are TGTGCCTGGACCAAAACAGGGGGCGGGCATGAAAAACTGTTTTTT.

This clone occurred a few times. A read error may produce the germline difference seen at one junction end. The genes are TRBV11-3 and TRBJ1-6, with TRBD1 as a possible D gene (6 bases). The CDR3 sequence is 15 residues long. The germline gives CDR1 SGHNT, CDR2 YENEEA. The CDR3 coding sequence is TGTGCCAGCAGGTTAGGGGGAGCTCATAATTCACCCCTCCACTTT. It is translated as CASRLGGAHNSPLHF. Variable domain in full (rest from reference TRBV11-3 and TRBJ1-6): EAGVVQSPRYKIIEKKQPVAFWCNPISGHNTLYWYLQNLGQGPELLIRYENEEAVDDSQLPKDRFSAERLKGVDSTLKIQPAELGDSAVYLCASRLGGAHNSPLHFGNGTRLTVT.

The rearrangement links TRBV27 to TRBJ2-7, with TRBD1 matching over 7 bases. V dropped 4 bases and J dropped 7; count of bases not matched to a gene: 4. The CDR3 spans 12 residues. The germline V gene encodes CDR1 MNHEY and CDR2 SMNVEV (reference sequence). In DNA, the CDR3 is TGTGCCAGCAGTTCGACAGGGCGGGAGCAGTACTTC. It specifies CASSSTGREQYF.